The entry below describes one TCR beta chain. Which antigen it targets is not known. It has no much larger one-base neighbor in the sample; base qualities were not kept. The immunoSEQ Assay, a bias-controlled multiplex PCR, was used to amplify TCRbeta CDR3 regions from genomic DNA. Per the original workflow: The number of nucleated cells in each sample was estimated by amplification of reference gene primers within the assay. To quantify the absolute abundance of each unique TCRbeta CDR3 rearrangement, sequence reads were collapsed and filtered. Productive Simpson clonality was computed per sample as the square root of Simpson's diversity index over productive rearrangements. TCRdb took this table from immuneACCESS and kept in-frame rearrangements with V and J called. Such tables lack part of the clones; where checked against another copy, unresolved V genes explain under half of the gap, and the rest is unexplained. Clone size and V and J calls were adopted from that table, with D and trimming inferred from the DNA. This sample gives about 99,000 clones in total; 70% to 90% of them show up just once. The ten top clones hold 3.1% of the sample.

The entry originates in a study of blood T cell repertoires in COVID-19 (dated by TCRdb to 2019 to 2021). As for the study more broadly: Samples covering the acute and convalescent phases of COVID-19 were provided by collaborators in the United States, Italy and Spain. The samples were drawn from two sources: the first 160 participants of the ongoing ImmuneRACE study, and 1,000 to 1,500 subjects contributed by 6 global collaborators. The repertoires were made available in a free public database intended to serve as a resource for research on the immune response to SARS-CoV-2. The material from the prospective study consisted of cDNA or gDNA derived from T cells, B-cell-depleted T cells, or PBMCs. HLA class I and class II types, where available, came from metadata supplied by the sample provider rather than from assay-based typing. Nearly every sample came with metadata listing a de-identified subject ID, COVID-19 status, age in years and sex. The dataset comprised deeply sampled blood TCRbeta repertoires from subjects exposed to, actively infected with, or recovered from COVID-19. General findings and caveats noted by the study authors: The amount of clinical and demographic metadata varied by source and participant and was provided uncurated.

Reading the germline V gene gives CDR1 SGDLS and CDR2 YYNGEE. There are 13 amino acids in the CDR3, from cysteine to phenylalanine inclusive. The CDR3 DNA has 39 bases and is translated from base 1. V and J lose 4 bases and 1 base, and a span of 9 bases separates them. Whole blood was collected in K2EDTA tubes by collaborating institutions according to the institutions' own protocols. For TCRbeta analysis, collaborator samples were shipped as frozen whole blood, as isolated PBMCs, or as DNA extracted from either sample type. The TCR comes from a man aged 50 or older in a cohort sampled during active COVID-19. The sequencing input was peripheral blood. This chain is built from TRBV9 and TRBJ2-7; a tentative D call is TRBD1 (6 bases match). DNA sequence: TGTGCCAGCAGCCGGGACATTTCCTACGAGCAGTACTTC. Translation gives CASSRDISYEQYF. The CDR3 plus the reference TRBV9 and TRBJ2-7 genes for the other parts give the full variable domain: DSGVTQTPKHLITATGQRVTLRCSPRSGDLSVYWYQQSLDQGLQFLIQYYNGEERAKGNILERFSAQQFPDLHSELNLSSLELGDSALYFCASSRDISYEQYFGPGTRLTVT.